The text below deals with one T cell receptor beta chain. Its antigen is not identified. The sample contains more than one DNA sequence encoding this CDR3. Per germline, CDR1 KGHSH and CDR2 LQKENI. V dropped 5 bases and J dropped 4 bases, with 15 bases sitting between them. There are 14 residues in the CDR3. This entry is derived from a study of shared clonotypes between healthy human individuals. Study results and limitations: Approximately 4.6% of naive CD4 clonotypes were common to a few donors. In having few donors, the study represented limited genetic and exposure-history diversity.

Generated by immunoSEQ multiplex PCR, the TCRdb table keeps only in-frame clones and is missing some. The table lists 2,500,000 or so clones, about 90% of them singletons. All donors were healthy HIV-negative adults lacking recent acute infections or vaccinations. The authors divided CD4+ cells into CD45RA+ naive and CD45RA-negative memory subsets. J is TRBJ2-7 and V is TRBV18; D might be TRBD1 (6 bases). The TCR sequence derives from a man aged 18 to 29 in good health. Some clones in this sample may be carry-over from other donors' samples. The specimen sequenced was naive CD4+ T cells from PBMCs. Subset: CD45RA+ positively selected. The CDR3 protein is CASSSLQGAYEQYF. In nucleotides, the CDR3 is TGTGCCAGCTCAAGTTTACAGGGTGCGTACGAGCAGTACTTC. Full variable domain (missing parts from reference TRBV18 and TRBJ2-7): NAGVMQNPRHLVRRRGQEARLRCSPMKGHSHVYWYRQLPEEGLKFMVYLQKENIIDESGMPKERFSAEFPKEGPSILRIQQVVRGDSAAYFCASSSLQGAYEQYFGPGTRLTVT.